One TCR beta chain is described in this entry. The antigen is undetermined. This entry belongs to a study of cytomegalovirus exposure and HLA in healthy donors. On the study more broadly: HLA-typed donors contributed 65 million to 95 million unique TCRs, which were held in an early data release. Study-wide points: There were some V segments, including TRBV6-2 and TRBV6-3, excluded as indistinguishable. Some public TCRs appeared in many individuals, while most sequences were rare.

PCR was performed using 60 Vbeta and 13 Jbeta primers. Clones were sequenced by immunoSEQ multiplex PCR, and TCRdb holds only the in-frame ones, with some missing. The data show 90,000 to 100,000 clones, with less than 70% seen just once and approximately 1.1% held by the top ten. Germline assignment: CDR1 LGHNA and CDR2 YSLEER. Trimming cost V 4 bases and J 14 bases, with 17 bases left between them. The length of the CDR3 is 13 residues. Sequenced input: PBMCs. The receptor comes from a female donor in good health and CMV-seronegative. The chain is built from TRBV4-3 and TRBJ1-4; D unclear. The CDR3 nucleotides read TGCGCCAGCAGCCCAAGTGGTGGGCGCGTGCTGTTTTTT. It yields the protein CASSPSGGRVLFF.